The rows below give T cell receptor beta chains drawn from one sample of a study of cytomegalovirus exposure and HLA in healthy donors. The assay was immunoSEQ multiplex PCR, and TCRdb's table has in-frame clones only and misses some. The sample yields 85,000 to 120,000 clones, about 70% seen once. Material: PBMCs. The origin of the receptors is a female donor in good health and CMV-seronegative. The CDR3 runs from the conserved cysteine through the conserved F or W. The order of the fields is V gene, clone size, J gene, D gene, CDR3 DNA, CDR3 protein. A D gene is named only where the DNA matches it firmly. Clone size is given for some rows only: seen once, a few or many times, or a class if the clone is expanded.

V: TRBV20-1; size: -; J: TRBJ1-1; D: TRBD1; DNA: TGCAGTGTTGGGACAGGAGCTTTCTTT; CDR3: CSVGTGAFF
V: TRBV14; size: few; J: TRBJ2-1; D: TRBD1; DNA: TGTGCCAGCAGCCCTACAGGGGGCTCGGGCAATGAGCAGTTCTTC; CDR3: CASSPTGGSGNEQFF
V: TRBV28; size: once; J: TRBJ1-2; D: -; DNA: TGTGCCAGCAGTTTGGGGCCTCTGGGAGGCTACACCTTC; CDR3: CASSLGPLGGYTF
V: TRBV7-3; size: -; J: TRBJ2-2; D: -; DNA: TGTGCCAGTAGGGAAGTAGAGGGCGGGGAGCTGTTTTTT; CDR3: CASREVEGGELFF
V: TRBV19; size: once; J: TRBJ2-5; D: TRBD2; DNA: TGTGCCAGTAGTATAATAGCGGGAGGGTACCAAGAGACCCAGTACTTC; CDR3: CASSIIAGGYQETQYF
V: TRBV9; size: -; J: TRBJ2-3; D: TRBD2; DNA: TGTGCCAGCAGCGCAGCGGGGGGAAGAACAGATACGCAGTATTTT; CDR3: CASSAAGGRTDTQYF
V: TRBV13; size: -; J: TRBJ1-2; D: TRBD1; DNA: TGTGCCAGCAGCCCGGACAGGGGAACCTATGGCTACACCTTC; CDR3: CASSPDRGTYGYTF
V: TRBV6-4; size: -; J: TRBJ2-7; D: -; DNA: TGTGCCAGCAGTGTCAGCAGGAGACTAGTACGAGACGAGCAGTACTTC; CDR3: CASSVSRRLVRDEQYF
V: TRBV9; size: -; J: TRBJ2-1; D: TRBD2; DNA: TGTGCCAGCAGCGTAGGGGGACTAGCCGGATGGAATGAGCAGTTCTTC; CDR3: CASSVGGLAGWNEQFF
V: TRBV29-1; size: -; J: TRBJ2-2; D: -; DNA: TGCAGCGCCGAAAGGGGAGGGAACACCGGGGAGCTGTTTTTT; CDR3: CSAERGGNTGELFF
V: TRBV11-3; size: -; J: TRBJ2-7; D: TRBD1; DNA: TGTGCACTCGAGGCCGGGACAGGGTGCTCCTACGAGCAGTACTTC; CDR3: CALEAGTGCSYEQYF
V: TRBV7-2; size: few; J: TRBJ1-2; D: TRBD1; DNA: TGTGCCAGCAGCTTGGGGACAGGGACTAACTATGGCTACACCTTC; CDR3: CASSLGTGTNYGYTF
V: TRBV27; size: -; J: TRBJ2-5; D: TRBD1; DNA: TGTGCCAGCAGTTCCCGACAGGGGTTCGGGACCCAGTACTTC; CDR3: CASSSRQGFGTQYF
V: TRBV5-1; size: -; J: TRBJ1-2; D: TRBD1; DNA: TGCGCCAGCAGCACCGGACAGGATACTGGCTACACCTTC; CDR3: CASSTGQDTGYTF
V: TRBV11-3; size: -; J: TRBJ2-7; D: TRBD1; DNA: TGTGCCAGCAGCGCTACCCGGGACAGTCTTACTCCTACGAAGCAGTACTTC; CDR3: CASSATRDSLTPTKQYF
V: TRBV11-3; size: once; J: TRBJ1-4; D: TRBD1; DNA: TGTGCCAGCAGCTCCGACAGGGTTGGCGAAAAACTGTTTTTT; CDR3: CASSSDRVGEKLFF
V: TRBV2; size: -; J: TRBJ2-1; D: -; DNA: TGTGCCAGCAGTGAAGTGGGCCAAGAGCAGTTCTTC; CDR3: CASSEVGQEQFF
V: TRBV29-1; size: -; J: TRBJ2-1; D: TRBD2; DNA: TGCAGCGCCGGACTAGCCAATGAGCAGTTCTTC; CDR3: CSAGLANEQFF
V: TRBV18; size: -; J: TRBJ2-5; D: TRBD1; DNA: TGTGCCAGCTCTCTCAAAGCCGGGACAGAAGAGACCCAGTACTTC; CDR3: CASSLKAGTEETQYF
V: TRBV5-1; size: -; J: TRBJ2-3; D: -; DNA: TGCGCCAGCAGCGTCGCCGGCGGGACAGATACGCAGTATTTT; CDR3: CASSVAGGTDTQYF
V: TRBV5-1; size: medium-sized; J: TRBJ2-2; D: -; DNA: TGCGCCAGCAGCTTGTGGGGGGGGCATGTACCGAACACCGGGGAGCTGTTTTTT; CDR3: CASSLWGGHVPNTGELFF
V: TRBV29-1; size: -; J: TRBJ1-3; D: -; DNA: TGCAGCGTTGAAGATCTATACTCTGGAAACACCATATATTTT; CDR3: CSVEDLYSGNTIYF
V: TRBV6-5; size: -; J: TRBJ2-2; D: TRBD2; DNA: TGTGCCAGCGGGAGGGGCGGAATCGGCACCGGGGAGCTGTTTTTT; CDR3: CASGRGGIGTGELFF
V: TRBV30; size: -; J: TRBJ2-1; D: -; DNA: TGTGCCTGGAGTGTACGAGGGAGAGATGAGCAGTTCTTC; CDR3: CAWSVRGRDEQFF
V: TRBV7-2; size: -; J: TRBJ2-1; D: -; DNA: TGTGCCAGCAGCTTAAACGTGGGGCGTGAGCAGTTCTTC; CDR3: CASSLNVGREQFF
V: TRBV5-1; size: -; J: TRBJ2-1; D: -; DNA: TGCGCCAGCAGCTTGGACCCGCGAGGGCCCGAAGCTGCGGAAGCCCAATTAAATGAGCAGTTCTTC; CDR3: CASSLDPRGPEAAEAQLNEQFF
V: TRBV6-6; size: -; J: TRBJ1-2; D: -; DNA: TGTGCCAGCCTTACATGGGAGGGGCAGGGGGGCTACACCTTC; CDR3: CASLTWEGQGGYTF
V: TRBV2; size: -; J: TRBJ2-1; D: TRBD2; DNA: TGTGCCAGCAGAGAACTAGCGGGAGGGTGGGATGAGCAGTTCTTC; CDR3: CASRELAGGWDEQFF
V: TRBV4-3; size: -; J: TRBJ2-7; D: TRBD1; DNA: TGCGCCAGCAGCCAAGGACAGGGTTTGTACGAGCAGTACTTC; CDR3: CASSQGQGLYEQYF
V: TRBV2; size: -; J: TRBJ2-2; D: -; DNA: TGTGCCAGCAGTGTGGGCCTCATCACCGGGGAGCTGTTTTTT; CDR3: CASSVGLITGELFF
V: TRBV5-1; size: -; J: TRBJ2-5; D: -; DNA: TGCGCCAGCAGCCTCAGTCCGGGGATCGTTGAGACCCAGTACTTC; CDR3: CASSLSPGIVETQYF
V: TRBV7-6; size: -; J: TRBJ2-5; D: -; DNA: TGTGCCAGCAGCCTTTCGGGAGCGCAAGAGACCCAGTACTTC; CDR3: CASSLSGAQETQYF
V: TRBV11-3; size: few; J: TRBJ2-1; D: TRBD1; DNA: TGTGCCAGCAGCTCCCGGACAGGGGGCTACAATGAGCAGTTCTTC; CDR3: CASSSRTGGYNEQFF
V: TRBV4-1; size: many; J: TRBJ2-1; D: -; DNA: TGCGCCAGCAGCCAAACCACAAGGAGGGAGCAGTTCTTC; CDR3: CASSQTTRREQFF
V: TRBV13; size: -; J: TRBJ2-7; D: -; DNA: TGTGCCAGCAGCTTAAACCTATTCTACGAGCAGTACTTC; CDR3: CASSLNLFYEQYF
V: TRBV27; size: -; J: TRBJ2-7; D: TRBD1; DNA: TGTGCCAGCAGTGGGACAGGGGGAAACTACGAGCAGTACTTC; CDR3: CASSGTGGNYEQYF
V: TRBV11-3; size: -; J: TRBJ2-1; D: -; DNA: TGTGCCAGCAGCTTAGAATGGGGCCTAAGTGAGCAGTTCTTC; CDR3: CASSLEWGLSEQFF
V: TRBV10-1; size: -; J: TRBJ2-5; D: TRBD2; DNA: TGCGCCATCGCACTACCTGACTGGCGGGAGTCCCAAGAGACCCAGTACTTC; CDR3: CAIALPDWRESQETQYF
V: TRBV29-1; size: once; J: TRBJ2-7; D: TRBD2; DNA: TGCAGCGTACTAGCGGGAACGGACGAGCAGTACTTC; CDR3: CSVLAGTDEQYF
V: TRBV25-1; size: medium-sized; J: TRBJ1-4; D: TRBD1; DNA: TGTGCCAGCAGTGCGACAGGGCTCGAAAAACTGTTTTTT; CDR3: CASSATGLEKLFF
V: TRBV7-9; size: few; J: TRBJ2-3; D: TRBD2; DNA: TGTGCCAGCTCGAGGACTAGCGGCACAGATACGCAGTATTTT; CDR3: CASSRTSGTDTQYF
V: TRBV11-3; size: -; J: TRBJ2-3; D: -; DNA: TGTGCCAGCAGCTTGGGGGGACAGATTAGCACAGATACGCAGTATTTT; CDR3: CASSLGGQISTDTQYF
V: TRBV18; size: -; J: TRBJ2-2; D: TRBD1; DNA: TGTGCCAGCTCCACCCCCCGAAGGACAGGCTTCACCGGGGAGCTGTTTTTT; CDR3: CASSTPRRTGFTGELFF
V: TRBV7-8; size: -; J: TRBJ2-5; D: -; DNA: TGTGCCAGCAGCCATAGCGGTCCGAGAGTATTAGAGACCCAGTACTTC; CDR3: CASSHSGPRVLETQYF
V: TRBV28; size: -; J: TRBJ2-7; D: -; DNA: TGTGCCAGCAGTTTACCGCTGGGCGGGATCTACGAGCAGTACTTC; CDR3: CASSLPLGGIYEQYF
V: TRBV10-1; size: few; J: TRBJ2-5; D: TRBD1; DNA: TGCGCCAGCAGTGAGGGACAGGGTGCCTCGCGGACCCAGTACTTC; CDR3: CASSEGQGASRTQYF
V: TRBV6-5; size: -; J: TRBJ1-1; D: TRBD1; DNA: TGTGCCAGCGGCAGGGACAGCGATAACACTGAAGCTTTCTTT; CDR3: CASGRDSDNTEAFF
V: TRBV9; size: -; J: TRBJ1-4; D: TRBD1; DNA: TGTGCCAGCAGCGTAGGACAGGGGATCACTAATGAAAAACTGTTTTTT; CDR3: CASSVGQGITNEKLFF
V: TRBV6-6; size: -; J: TRBJ2-7; D: TRBD2; DNA: TGTGCCAGCAGGCCCAAGACTAGCGGGAGAAGCGAGCAGTACTTC; CDR3: CASRPKTSGRSEQYF
V: TRBV19; size: -; J: TRBJ2-5; D: TRBD2; DNA: TGTGCCAGTAGTATAGGTGTGTCGGGGCTAGCGGGGGTGACCCAGTACTTC; CDR3: CASSIGVSGLAGVTQYF
V: TRBV29-1; size: -; J: TRBJ2-1; D: TRBD2; DNA: TGCAGCGTACCCCTGGGACTAGCGGGAGGATGGTCCTACAATGAGCAGTTCTTC; CDR3: CSVPLGLAGGWSYNEQFF
V: TRBV11-3; size: -; J: TRBJ2-1; D: -; DNA: TGTGCCAGCAGCTTATCAGCGGGTTTTACGTGGCAGTTCTTC; CDR3: CASSLSAGFTWQFF
V: TRBV5-1; size: -; J: TRBJ2-1; D: -; DNA: TGCGCCAGCAGCGCCTCTAGCTCCCCCTCCTACAATGAGCAGTTCTTC; CDR3: CASSASSSPSYNEQFF
V: TRBV7-2; size: once; J: TRBJ1-1; D: TRBD1; DNA: TGTGCCAGCAGCTTTAGGGGGCGGACTGAAGCTTTCTTT; CDR3: CASSFRGRTEAFF
V: TRBV10-1; size: few; J: TRBJ2-7; D: -; DNA: TGCGCCAGCAGTGTTGGAGGTCAGCGAAACGAGCAGTACTTC; CDR3: CASSVGGQRNEQYF
V: TRBV29-1; size: -; J: TRBJ2-2; D: -; DNA: TGCAGCGGACAGGATTATAACACCGGGGAGCTGCTTTTT; CDR3: CSGQDYNTGELLF
V: TRBV5-1; size: -; J: TRBJ2-1; D: -; DNA: TGCGCCAGCAGCTTGGATGGAAAGGGGCGAGGATACAATGAGCAGTTCTTC; CDR3: CASSLDGKGRGYNEQFF
V: TRBV28; size: once; J: TRBJ2-5; D: -; DNA: TGTGCCAGCAGAACCCCTCACGGGGTCGGGGAGACCCAGTACTTC; CDR3: CASRTPHGVGETQYF
V: TRBV7-9; size: few; J: TRBJ1-3; D: -; DNA: TGTGCCAGCAGCTTACCCCCTGGCGGAAACACCATATATTTT; CDR3: CASSLPPGGNTIYF